The 28 T cell receptor beta chains reported below all come from one sample, sequenced in a study of Ad26.COV2.S vaccination and SARS-CoV-2 variants. Treatment in this sample: around 19 received Ad26.COV2.S at low or high dose, single or two shots; five or six received placebo; per-sample allocation not given. Material that was analyzed had been drawn on day 63 after the first vaccine or placebo injection. Sequencing used immunoSEQ multiplex PCR; TCRdb keeps in-frame clones, though not all of them. Seen here are about 370,000 clones, around nine tenths observed once, and the top ten hold approximately 3.7%. Sequencing used peripheral blood, obtained in a trial of Ad26.COV2.S vaccine versus placebo. Receptor source: a person between 18 and 60 years old who received the Ad26.COV2.S COVID-19 vaccine or a placebo.

The chain uses TRBV2 and TRBJ2-7; TRBD2 is a possible D gene (5 bases). Germline CDR1 reads SNHLY; CDR2 reads FYNNEI. The CDR3 sequence is 12 residues long. Trimming stripped 6 bases from V and 6 bases from J, with 12 bases between. CDR3 sequence reads: CASRADYSEQYF. For the CDR3, the DNA is TGTGCCAGCAGGGCCGACTACTCCGAGCAGTACTTC. The complete variable domain, with remaining parts taken from reference TRBV2 and TRBJ2-7, reads EPEVTQTPSHQVTQMGQEVILRCVPISNHLYFYWYRQILGQKVEFLVSFYNNEISEKSEIFDDQFSVERPDGSNFTLKIRSTKLEDSAMYFCASRADYSEQYFGPGTRLTVT.

The chain joins TRBV7-6 to TRBJ2-2, with a weak D call TRBD1 (6 bases). Looked up from germline, CDR1 is SGHVS and CDR2 is FNYEAQ. The CDR3 runs to 16 residues. V lost 4 bases, J lost 5 bases, and 17 bases lay in between. The CDR3 DNA sequence: TGTGCCAGCAGCTCCAACAACCGCCAGGGGACCGGGGAGCTGTTTTTT. It specifies CASSSNNRQGTGELFF.

The chain couples TRBV5-1 to TRBJ1-3; D ambiguous. Germline V gene data show CDR1 as SGHRS and CDR2 as YFSETQ. The CDR3 spans 16 residues. V shed 0 bases and J shed 1 base, with 11 bases lying between them. The DNA for the CDR3 is TGCGCCAGCAGCTTGGCCGTGGGAGGATCTGGAAACACCATATATTTT. The encoded protein is CASSLAVGGSGNTIYF.

This clone was picked up a small number of times. The chain is built from TRBV24-1 and TRBJ2-3; D might be TRBD1 (7 bases). CDR1 and CDR2 from the germline V gene are KGHDR and SFDVKD. Trimming cost V 7 bases and J 0 bases, with 16 bases left between them. The CDR3 runs to 16 residues. CDR3 nucleotide sequence: TGTGCCACCAGCAGGGGGGACGGAACCAGCACAGATACGCAGTATTTT. Translating gives CATSRGDGTSTDTQYF.

As regards this clone: Within the sample, other DNA sequences also encode this same CDR3. The CDR3 bases are TGTGCCAGCAGTCTACAGTACGAGCAGTACTTC. Protein: CASSLQYEQYF. V and J are TRBV2 and TRBJ2-7; unclear D gene. Trimming cost V 5 bases and J 4 bases, with 6 bases left between them. The CDR3 is made up of 11 amino acids. Germline V CDR1 and CDR2: SNHLY, FYNNEI.

The V gene is TRBV6-5, the J gene TRBJ1-1, with 8 nucleotides matching TRBD1. Germline CDR1 reads MNHEY; CDR2 reads SVGAGI. The CDR3 covers 13 residues. The V gene end was trimmed by 6 bases and the J gene end by 7 bases; junction bases not matched to a gene: 7. This CDR3 is CASSLDRGDEAFF. As DNA, the CDR3 is TGTGCCAGCAGCCTAGACAGGGGAGATGAAGCTTTCTTT.

This chain connects TRBV6-2 or TRBV6-3 to TRBJ2-3; D is perhaps TRBD2 (5 bases). Between the trimmed V and J ends, which lost 4 bases and 2 bases, there was a span of 10 bases. CDR1 and CDR2 from the germline V gene are MNHEY and SVGEGT. There are 14 residues in the CDR3. This CDR3 is CASSLDSYTDTQYF. CDR3 sequence (DNA): TGTGCCAGCAGTTTGGACTCTTACACAGATACGCAGTATTTT.

J is TRBJ1-2 and V is TRBV19, with TRBD1 identical over 7 bases. The CDR3 spans 12 residues. Trimming removed 3 bases from V and 6 bases from J; junction bases left unmatched: 1. Germline assignment: CDR1 LNHDA and CDR2 SQIVND (reference sequence). This chain's CDR3 is CASSIDRDGYTF. DNA for the CDR3: TGTGCCAGTAGTATCGACAGGGATGGCTACACCTTC.

The chain has TRBV27 and TRBJ1-2; 7 positions agree with TRBD1. The CDR3 spans 15 residues. J was trimmed by 2 bases and V by 6 bases; bases with no gene match: 9. Germline V gene lookup returns CDR1 MNHEY and CDR2 SMNVEV (reference sequence). The CDR3 DNA is TGTGCCAGCAGCAACCCGGGACAGTTGAACTATGGCTACACCTTC. It is translated as CASSNPGQLNYGYTF.

The chain recombines TRBV24-1 with TRBJ2-2; D ambiguous. The CDR3 has 15 amino acids. Germline V lookup: CDR1 KGHDR, CDR2 SFDVKD. Between the trimmed V and J ends, which lost 3 bases and 3 bases, there was a span of 10 bases. The CDR3 nucleotides are TGTGCCACCAGTGATGGCGGCCTAGACACCGGGGAGCTGTTTTTT. Translating gives CATSDGGLDTGELFF.

The chain has TRBV6-5 and TRBJ2-3; D remains unclear. This CDR3 is built from 14 residues. Germline V gene data show CDR1 as MNHEY and CDR2 as SVGAGI. Between the trimmed V and J ends, which lost 9 bases and 2 bases, there was a span of 15 bases. CDR3 coding DNA: TGTGCCAGTCAACGGGCAGCCGTCACAGATACGCAGTATTTT. Translation gives CASQRAAVTDTQYF.

V and J are TRBV19 and TRBJ2-3; D unresolved. Trimming cost V 3 bases and J 4 bases, with 5 bases left between them. From germline, CDR1 is LNHDA and CDR2 SQIVND (reference sequence). This CDR3 contains 12 residues. The CDR3 coding sequence is TGTGCCAGTAGTATCTGGGCAGATACGCAGTATTTT. Amino acids: CASSIWADTQYF.

The V and J genes are TRBV25-1 and TRBJ2-1, with 7 bases that match TRBD2. CDR1 MGHDK and CDR2 SYGVNS come from the germline V gene. This CDR3 spans 14 amino acids. With V trimmed by 4 bases and J by 5 bases, 5 bases remained unmatched. The DNA of the CDR3 is TGTGCCAGCAGTGTTCTGGGGGGGAACAATGAGCAGTTCTTC. Amino acid sequence: CASSVLGGNNEQFF.

CDR3 residues: CASSIQRGNNEQFF. As DNA, the CDR3 is TGTGCCAGTAGTATCCAGCGGGGGAACAATGAGCAGTTCTTC. The gene calls are TRBV19 and TRBJ2-1; 8 positions agree with TRBD2. The CDR3 is 14 amino acids. CDR1 and CDR2 (germline): LNHDA, SQIVND (reference sequence). With 3 bases clipped from V and 5 bases from J, the junction kept 3 bases outside the gene matches.

This clone was detected a few times. The rearrangement joins TRBV3-1 (or the pseudogene TRBV3-2) to TRBJ2-7; D may match TRBD1 or TRBD2 (5 bases each). The length of the CDR3 is 15 residues. V was trimmed by 3 bases and J by 0 bases, leaving 12 bases between them. Germline assignment: CDR1 LGHDT and CDR2 YNNKEL (reference sequence). The DNA for the CDR3 is TGTGCCAGCAGCCAGGCCGCAGGGAGCTCCTACGAGCAGTACTTC. Residues: CASSQAAGSSYEQYF.

The chain carries TRBV19 and TRBJ2-5, with D possibly TRBD2 on 5 matching bases. The CDR3 consists of 14 residues. V shed 0 bases and J shed 4 bases, with 9 bases lying between them. Germline CDR1 LNHDA, CDR2 SQIVND (reference sequence). CDR3 sequence reads: CASSIDERGETQYF. The CDR3 DNA reads as TGTGCCAGTAGTATAGATGAACGGGGAGAGACCCAGTACTTC.

This rearrangement joins TRBV7-9 to TRBJ2-4; D not resolved. The V and J ends lost 11 bases and 8 bases respectively, with 13 bases between them. This CDR3 is 11 amino acids long. Germline V gene lookup returns CDR1 SEHNR and CDR2 FQNEAQ (reference sequence). The CDR3 DNA is TGTGCCTCATCGGAAAAAGACATTCAGTACTTC. Residues: CASSEKDIQYF.

This clone was observed once. The chain is built from TRBV5-4 and TRBJ1-1, with D perhaps matching TRBD1 (6 bases). Germline V lookup: CDR1 SGHNT, CDR2 YYREEE (reference sequence). V lost 4 bases, J lost 6 bases, and 10 bases lay in between. The CDR3 is made up of 12 amino acids. Here the CDR3 DNA reads TGTGCCAGCAGCCTGGGACAATCTGAAGCTTTCTTT. Protein product: CASSLGQSEAFF.

The rearrangement uses TRBV6-2 or TRBV6-3 and TRBJ2-1; TRBD2 aligns across 15 bases. Germline-derived CDR1 and CDR2 are MNHEY and SVGEGT. The CDR3 totals 14 residues. The V and J ends lost 5 bases and 8 bases, in that order; junction bases with no gene match: 1. The CDR3 region has the DNA TGTGCCAGCAGTGGACTAGCGGGGGGGCATGAGCAGTTCTTC. Protein: CASSGLAGGHEQFF.

The chain links TRBV5-8 to TRBJ2-2; D unresolved. The CDR3 is made up of 15 amino acids. With 4 bases removed from V and 0 bases from J, the gap between germline ends came to 10 bases. Per the germline V gene, CDR1 is SGHTS and CDR2 is YDEGEE. CDR3 sequence reads: CASSPPGSNTGELFF. DNA for the CDR3: TGTGCCAGCAGCCCCCCCGGTTCGAACACCGGGGAGCTGTTTTTT.

The rearrangement links TRBV11-2 to TRBJ2-2; TRBD2 matches at 14 bases. There are 18 residues in the CDR3. The germline V gene has CDR1 SGHAT and CDR2 FQNNGV. After removal of 5 bases from V and 2 bases from J, the junction contained 7 bases not matched to a gene. The CDR3 DNA reads TGTGCCAGCAGCCTTCGGACTAGCGGGGGGACAAACACCGGGGAGCTGTTTTTT. Protein product: CASSLRTSGGTNTGELFF.

This CDR3 is CASSYSRESGELFF. Here the CDR3 DNA reads TGTGCCAGCAGTTACTCCAGGGAATCCGGGGAGCTGTTTTTT. The chain carries TRBV6-2 or TRBV6-3 and TRBJ2-2; perhaps TRBD1 as D (5 bases). Germline values: CDR1 MNHEY, CDR2 SVGEGT. Trimming removed 0 bases at V and 6 bases at J, with 8 bases between. This CDR3 has 14 amino acids.

The rearrangement links TRBV5-4 to TRBJ2-3; D is undetermined. Per the germline V gene, CDR1 is SGHNT and CDR2 is YYREEE (reference sequence). The CDR3 consists of 15 residues. V lost 5 bases to trimming and J lost 3 bases, with 16 bases between them. The DNA of the CDR3 is TGTGCCAGCAGTTCTGTGGCCAGCGTGACAGATACGCAGTATTTT. This translates into CASSSVASVTDTQYF.

This clone came up once. This chain connects TRBV18 to TRBJ1-2, with D perhaps matching TRBD1 (6 bases). The ends were cut back, 4 bases at V and 6 bases at J, with 21 bases in the middle. This CDR3 has 16 amino acids. Germline lookup yields CDR1 KGHSH and CDR2 LQKENI. CDR3 bases: TGTGCCAGCTCACTCGATCGGGGGGCGCATCGGAATGGCTACACCTTC. Its protein product is CASSLDRGAHRNGYTF.

The chain carries TRBV28 and TRBJ2-1; TRBD1 matches 7 bases. The V segment lost 4 bases and the J segment 3 bases; nucleotides outside the gene matches: 6. The CDR3 spans 15 residues. Germline V gene sequence: CDR1 MDHEN, CDR2 SYDVKM. The CDR3 protein is CASSSGQSYYNEQFF. DNA of the CDR3: TGTGCCAGCAGTTCGGGACAGTCCTACTACAATGAGCAGTTCTTC.

The rearrangement links TRBV29-1 to TRBJ1-2, with D possibly matching TRBD1 (6 bases). Germline V CDR1 and CDR2: SQVTM, ANQGSEA. The V and J ends lost 2 bases and 6 bases respectively, with 7 bases between them. CDR3 length: 11 residues. The CDR3 region has the DNA TGCAGCGTTGAAAAGGGGGATGGCTACACCTTC. This sequence encodes CSVEKGDGYTF.

V and J are TRBV19 and TRBJ2-1, with 7 nucleotides matching TRBD1. Germline CDR1 and CDR2: LNHDA and SQIVND (reference sequence). The CDR3 consists of 13 residues. The trim removed 6 bases at V and 8 bases at J, leaving 7 bases unmatched. CDR3 bases: TGTGCCAGTAGGAGAGACAGGGCTTATGAGCAGTTCTTC. Encoded protein: CASRRDRAYEQFF.

The chain recombines TRBV13 with TRBJ2-3; 14 bases are shared with TRBD2. The V gene end was trimmed by 5 bases and the J gene end by 4 bases; junction bases not matched to a gene: 5. The CDR3 sequence is 16 residues long. CDR1 is PRHDT and CDR2 is FYEKMQ in the germline V gene (reference sequence). The CDR3 reads CASSPTSGGAADTQYF. DNA of the CDR3: TGTGCCAGCAGCCCGACTAGCGGGGGGGCGGCAGATACGCAGTATTTT.